The clone carrying this T cell receptor (beta chain) was seen only a few times. Seattle researchers signed up patients amid active infection and tracked them longitudinally. Using immunoSEQ multiplex PCR, the repertoire was profiled, and TCRdb retains in-frame clones only, with some absent. The sample holds roughly 100,000 clones, about 90% seen once. This sample is part of a study of blood T cell repertoires in COVID-19. Across the study: From T cells, B-cell-depleted T cells, or PBMCs came the material, which was cDNA or gDNA.

The CDR3 consists of 14 residues. CDR1 and CDR2 (germline): KGHSH, LQKENI. Trimming removed 2 bases from V and 7 bases from J, with 9 bases in between. The clonotype comes from a woman in her fifties or sixties with COVID-19, enrolled during active disease. The gene calls are TRBV18 and TRBJ1-6, with a tentative D call TRBD1 (6 bases). The sample comprised peripheral blood. The DNA for the CDR3 is TGTGCCAGCTCACCAGCGGACAGCAATTCACCCCTCCACTTT. This encodes CASSPADSNSPLHF.